The 28 T cell receptor beta chains presented below share a single source sample, sequenced in a study of cytomegalovirus exposure and HLA in healthy donors. Primers: 60 Vbeta forward and 13 Jbeta reverse. Sequenced by immunoSEQ multiplex PCR; TCRdb stores in-frame clones only, minus some. The repertoire has tens of thousands of clones, about 88% of them found once; the top ten carry roughly 2.3%. Sequencing was carried out using PBMCs. These receptor sequences come from a woman aged 45 to 65 in good health and CMV-seronegative.

CDR3 region: CASRRGVSGVETQYF. The CDR3 bases are TGTGCCAGTAGACGAGGGGTCTCAGGGGTTGAGACCCAGTACTTC. The rearrangement uses TRBV19 and TRBJ2-5, with TRBD1 as a possible D gene (6 bases). The germline V gene encodes CDR1 LNHDA and CDR2 SQIVND (reference sequence). The CDR3 totals 15 residues. The V gene lost 6 bases and the J gene lost 5 bases, with 19 bases spanning the gap.

The chain couples TRBV2 to TRBJ2-1; TRBD2 aligns across 9 bases. Germline values: CDR1 SNHLY, CDR2 FYNNEI. The CDR3 is made up of 16 amino acids. J lost 5 bases, V lost 7 bases, and 12 bases had no gene match. The CDR3: CASKMPRASGNNEQFF. CDR3 DNA sequence: TGTGCCAGCAAAATGCCCCGGGCTAGCGGGAACAATGAGCAGTTCTTC.

The chain links TRBV9 to TRBJ1-6; D uncertain. V lost 0 bases, J lost 5 bases, and 12 bases lay in between. Germline values: CDR1 SGDLS, CDR2 YYNGEE. The CDR3 consists of 16 residues. The CDR3 nucleotides are TGTGCCAGCAGCGTAGATGGGCAAAGGAATAATTCACCCCTCCACTTT. This sequence encodes CASSVDGQRNNSPLHF.

The rearrangement uses TRBV9 and TRBJ2-5; 8 bases map to TRBD2. This CDR3 comprises 14 residues. V shed 4 bases and J 5 bases; nucleotides not matched to a gene: 7. The germline V gene has CDR1 SGDLS and CDR2 YYNGEE. The DNA for the CDR3 is TGTGCCAGCAGCTTTTCTAGCGGGTTGGAGACCCAGTACTTC. Its translation: CASSFSSGLETQYF.

The J gene is TRBJ1-5, the V gene TRBV5-1; 7 positions match TRBD1. The CDR3 loop spans 14 amino acids. Per germline, CDR1 SGHRS and CDR2 YFSETQ. Trimming removed 0 bases from V and 6 bases from J; junction bases left unmatched: 3. The CDR3 nucleotides read TGCGCCAGCAGCTTGGGGGACAGTTTTCAGCCCCAGCATTTT. Its translation is CASSLGDSFQPQHF.

The gene calls are TRBV30 and TRBJ2-4; tentative D call: TRBD1 (5 bases). Germline values: CDR1 GTSNPN, CDR2 SVGIG (reference sequence). The CDR3 is 15 amino acids. With 3 bases removed from V and 3 bases from J, the gap between germline ends came to 15 bases. This CDR3 reads CAWSSKVTDKNIQYF. The DNA for the CDR3 is TGTGCCTGGAGCTCTAAGGTGACAGACAAAAACATTCAGTACTTC.

The gene calls are TRBV28 and TRBJ1-1; D may be TRBD1 (5 bases). Germline CDR1 and CDR2: MDHEN and SYDVKM. This CDR3 is built from 14 residues. V lost 2 bases and J lost 3, with 10 bases in between. This CDR3 reads CASSLRGLDTEAFF. The CDR3 nucleotides read TGTGCCAGCAGTTTAAGGGGCCTCGACACTGAAGCTTTCTTT.

J is TRBJ2-5 and V is TRBV7-3; 8 positions agree with TRBD1. Germline loops: CDR1 SGHTA, CDR2 FQGTGA. After removal of 3 bases from V and 5 bases from J, the junction contained 2 bases not matched to a gene. This CDR3 spans 13 amino acids. Here the CDR3 reads CASSLWTGETQYF. DNA of the CDR3: TGTGCCAGCAGCTTGTGGACAGGGGAGACCCAGTACTTC.

The chain uses TRBV5-1 and TRBJ2-7; 8 bases are a match to TRBD1. There are 14 residues in the CDR3. The germline V gene has CDR1 SGHRS and CDR2 YFSETQ. V dropped 4 bases and J dropped 3; count of bases not matched to a gene: 6. CDR3 sequence reads: CASSPDGTGYEQYF. CDR3 bases: TGCGCCAGCAGCCCGGACGGGACAGGCTACGAGCAGTACTTC.

Points on this clone: Other DNA sequences in this specimen translate into the identical CDR3. The V and J genes are TRBV2 and TRBJ1-6; possible D gene TRBD1, 5 bases. There are 16 residues in the CDR3. Germline values: CDR1 SNHLY, CDR2 FYNNEI. V was clipped by 7 bases and J by 13 bases, with 26 bases between them. CDR3 loop: CASNPSRGRVGSPLHF. The CDR3, as DNA: TGTGCCAGCAACCCCTCCAGAGGCAGGGTTGGATCCCCCCTCCACTTT.

The chain has TRBV19 and TRBJ1-5; 10 bases are shared with TRBD1. The CDR3 loop spans 16 amino acids. CDR1 is LNHDA and CDR2 is SQIVND in the germline V gene (reference sequence). The trim removed 4 bases at V and 4 bases at J, leaving 7 bases unmatched. CDR3 sequence reads: CASSRPTGGENQPQHF. The DNA of the CDR3 is TGTGCCAGTAGTAGACCGACAGGGGGCGAGAATCAGCCCCAGCATTTT.

The CDR3 protein is CASSPNLGQGAEGYTF. CDR3 bases: TGCGCCAGCAGCCCGAATCTGGGACAGGGGGCCGAAGGCTACACCTTC. V is TRBV5-1 and J is TRBJ1-2; 12 bases agree with TRBD1. CDR1 SGHRS and CDR2 YFSETQ come from the germline V gene. With V trimmed by 4 bases and J by 8 bases, 12 bases remained unmatched. The CDR3 loop spans 16 amino acids. The full variable domain, with the rest looked up from reference TRBV5-1 and TRBJ1-2, is KAGVTQTPRYLIKTRGQQVTLSCSPISGHRSVSWYQQTPGQGLQFLFEYFSETQRNKGNFPGRFSGRQFSNSRSEMNVSTLELGDSALYLCASSPNLGQGAEGYTFGSGTRLTVV.

The CDR3 spells CASSLAPAGEQETQYF. As DNA, the CDR3 is TGTGCCAGCAGCTTGGCGCCAGCGGGGGAACAAGAGACCCAGTACTTC. The chain recombines TRBV5-5 with TRBJ2-5; 8 nucleotides align to TRBD2. With 0 bases clipped from V and 2 bases from J, the junction kept 6 bases outside the gene matches. From germline, CDR1 is SGHKS and CDR2 YYEKEE (reference sequence). The CDR3 is 16 residues long.

The V gene is TRBV5-6, the J gene TRBJ2-2; 9 positions match TRBD2. The CDR3 is made up of 15 amino acids. V lost 0 bases, J lost 6 bases, and 3 bases stayed unmatched. Germline V gene sequence: CDR1 SGHDT, CDR2 YYEEEE. CDR3 coding DNA: TGTGCCAGCAGCTTGGAAGGCGGGGGGGCCGGGGAGCTGTTTTTT. As protein: CASSLEGGGAGELFF.

The chain has TRBV2 and TRBJ2-2, with a weak D call TRBD1 (5 bases). Matching the DNA end better, TRBJ1-3 makes the J call doubtful. The CDR3 contains 15 residues. Germline loops: CDR1 SNHLY, CDR2 FYNNEI. The CDR3 DNA sequence: TGTGCCAGCAGTGAAGTCGTAGGGGAAGCTGACACCATATATTTT. Translation: CASSEVVGEADTIYF.

This clone was observed a few times. The chain joins TRBV23-1 to TRBJ1-1; the match to TRBD1 covers 7 bases. TRBV23-1 is annotated as an ORF whose role is uncertain. Unmatched junction bases numbered 15, after V lost 6 bases and J lost 5 bases. CDR3 length equals 16 residues. CDR3 region: CASSPIRQGKRTEAFF. CDR3 nucleotide sequence: TGCGCCAGCAGCCCGATAAGACAGGGAAAAAGGACTGAAGCTTTCTTT.

This chain uses TRBV9 with TRBJ2-1, with TRBD2 matching 7 bases. Trimming cost V 4 bases and J 8 bases; bases outside gene matches: 9. CDR3 length: 14 amino acids. Germline V CDR1 and CDR2: SGDLS, YYNGEE. The CDR3 DNA follows: TGTGCCAGCAGCCCCCCGGGGAGGGAGGATGAGCAGTTCTTC. This codes for CASSPPGREDEQFF.

The chain joins TRBV6-1 to TRBJ1-3; D gene ambiguous. This CDR3 spans 15 amino acids. The germline V and J ends were trimmed by 6 bases and 0 bases, with 12 bases remaining between them. The germline V gene encodes CDR1 MNHNS and CDR2 SASEGT. CDR3 bases: TGTGCCAGCAGAGCGGGATACAGCTCTGGAAACACCATATATTTT. This sequence encodes CASRAGYSSGNTIYF.

V gene TRBV29-1 combines with J gene TRBJ1-2; no definite D call. Trimming removed 2 bases from V and 4 bases from J, with 8 bases in between. Germline V gene lookup returns CDR1 SQVTM and CDR2 ANQGSEA. The CDR3 loop spans 12 amino acids. The CDR3 DNA sequence: TGCAGCGTTGAATTAGCAGCCTATGGCTACACCTTC. This encodes CSVELAAYGYTF. Drawing the rest from reference TRBV29-1 and TRBJ1-2, the complete variable domain is SAVISQKPSRDICQRGTSLTIQCQVDSQVTMMFWYRQQPGQSLTLIATANQGSEATYESGFVIDKFPISRPNLTFSTLTVSNMSPEDSSIYLCSVELAAYGYTFGSGTRLTVV.

The rearrangement joins TRBV4-1 to TRBJ2-1; 7 positions agree with TRBD2. The germline V gene has CDR1 MGHRA and CDR2 YSYEKL. This CDR3 has 17 residues. The V and J ends lost 3 bases and 2 bases, in that order; junction bases with no gene match: 10. For the CDR3, the DNA is TGCGCCAGCAGCCATGAATCATCAGCGGGACCCTACAATGAGCAGTTCTTC. Translating gives CASSHESSAGPYNEQFF.

V is TRBV10-3 and J is TRBJ1-5, with D maybe TRBD1 (5 bases). The CDR3 length is 15 residues. V was cut by 2 bases and J by 3 bases, with 11 bases left in between. The germline CDR1 and CDR2 sequences are ENHRY and SYGVKD. CDR3 DNA sequence: TGTGCCATCAGTGAGGGAAGGGGTGTCAATCAGCCCCAGCATTTT. Translated: CAISEGRGVNQPQHF.

The chain recombines TRBV5-4 with TRBJ2-1; 8 bases agree with TRBD2. The germline CDR1 and CDR2 sequences are SGHNT and YYREEE (reference sequence). The CDR3 is 15 amino acids. The junction had 7 bases not matched to a gene; V was cut back by 2 bases and J by 6 bases. CDR3 sequence (DNA): TGTGCCAGCAGCTTTCCTAGCGGGCAAAGCAATGAGCAGTTCTTC. It specifies CASSFPSGQSNEQFF.

The chain recombines TRBV5-1 with TRBJ1-1, with D possibly TRBD1 on 5 matching bases. The V and J ends lost 0 bases and 6 bases respectively, with 18 bases between them. Per germline, CDR1 SGHRS and CDR2 YFSETQ. The CDR3 contains 16 residues. The CDR3: CASSLGRQGFFPEAFF. The CDR3 DNA reads as TGCGCCAGCAGCTTGGGACGGCAGGGTTTTTTCCCTGAAGCTTTCTTT.

DNA for the CDR3: TGTGCCAGCAGCGGGACTAGCGGGGGCTACAATGAGCAGTTCTTC. It encodes CASSGTSGGYNEQFF. The chain employs TRBV2 and TRBJ2-1, with 14 bases aligning to TRBD2. Germline CDR1 reads SNHLY; CDR2 reads FYNNEI. The CDR3 extends over 15 amino acids. The trim removed 6 bases at V and 3 bases at J, leaving 1 base unmatched.

The chain has TRBV9 and TRBJ1-1; D is undetermined. Trimming took 0 bases from V and 4 from J, leaving 10 bases between them. Germline CDR1 is SGDLS and CDR2 is YYNGEE. The CDR3 sequence is 14 residues long. This CDR3 is CASSVGGWPTEAFF. The CDR3 coding sequence is TGTGCCAGCAGCGTAGGAGGGTGGCCCACTGAAGCTTTCTTT.

This chain joins TRBV18 and TRBJ2-3, with a possible D match to TRBD1 (6 bases). V lost 3 bases and J 0 bases, leaving 10 bases between the germline ends. This CDR3 has 15 amino acids. Germline loops: CDR1 KGHSH, CDR2 LQKENI. The CDR3 DNA sequence: TGTGCCAGCTCACCTTTGGGGGCCAGCACAGATACGCAGTATTTT. It specifies CASSPLGASTDTQYF.

V and J are TRBV14 and TRBJ2-1; TRBD2 matches 9 bases. This CDR3 is 17 amino acids long. Germline trimming cut 3 bases from V and 5 bases from J; bases unmatched to any gene: 11. Germline V gives CDR1 SGHDN, CDR2 FVKESK. The CDR3 nucleotides are TGTGCCAGCAGCCATTTGGCAGGTCTAGCGGGAAACAATGAGCAGTTCTTC. Its protein is CASSHLAGLAGNNEQFF.

The V call is TRBV15, the J call TRBJ1-1; TRBD1 matches 7 bases. The length of the CDR3 is 15 residues. CDR1 is LNHNV, CDR2 YYDKDF, per germline (reference sequence). The junction had 11 bases not matched to a gene; V was cut back by 5 bases and J by 5 bases. CDR3 amino acids: CATSAGTARATEAFF. The CDR3 DNA follows: TGTGCCACCAGCGCAGGGACAGCCCGGGCGACTGAAGCTTTCTTT.